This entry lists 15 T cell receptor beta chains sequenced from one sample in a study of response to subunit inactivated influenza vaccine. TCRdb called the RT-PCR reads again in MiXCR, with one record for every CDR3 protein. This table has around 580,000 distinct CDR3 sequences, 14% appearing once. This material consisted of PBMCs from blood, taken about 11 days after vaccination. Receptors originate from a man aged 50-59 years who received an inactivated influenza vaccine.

The CDR3 region is CASSRWTGGQYEQFF. As DNA, the CDR3 is TGTGCCAGCAGCCGGTGGACAGGGGGCCAGTATGAGCAGTTCTTC. The chain recombines TRBV5-6 with TRBJ2-1, with TRBD1 matching 11 bases. Germline-derived CDR1 and CDR2 are SGHDT and YYEEEE. The CDR3 contains 15 residues. Germline trimming cut 4 bases from V and 8 bases from J; bases unmatched to any gene: 8.

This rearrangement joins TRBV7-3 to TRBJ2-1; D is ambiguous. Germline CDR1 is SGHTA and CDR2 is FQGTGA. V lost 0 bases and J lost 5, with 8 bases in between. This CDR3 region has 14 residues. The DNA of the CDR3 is TGTGCCAGCAGCTTAACGCGCCTTGACAATGAGCAGTTCTTC. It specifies CASSLTRLDNEQFF.

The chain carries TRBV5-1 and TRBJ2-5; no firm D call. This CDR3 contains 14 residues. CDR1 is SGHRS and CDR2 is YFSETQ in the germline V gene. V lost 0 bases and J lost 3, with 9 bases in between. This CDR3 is CASSLVGRKETQYF. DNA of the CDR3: TGCGCCAGCAGCTTGGTAGGCAGAAAAGAGACCCAGTACTTC.

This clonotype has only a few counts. Here the CDR3 reads CASSKGLAVNTDTQYF. Written as DNA, the CDR3 is TGTGCCAGCAGTAAAGGACTAGCGGTCAACACAGATACGCAGTATTTT. The rearrangement joins TRBV6-1 to TRBJ2-3, with 10 bases matching TRBD2. The ends lost 5 bases at V and 2 bases at J; junction bases unmatched: 7. Germline V gene sequence: CDR1 MNHNS, CDR2 SASEGT. This CDR3 region has 16 residues.

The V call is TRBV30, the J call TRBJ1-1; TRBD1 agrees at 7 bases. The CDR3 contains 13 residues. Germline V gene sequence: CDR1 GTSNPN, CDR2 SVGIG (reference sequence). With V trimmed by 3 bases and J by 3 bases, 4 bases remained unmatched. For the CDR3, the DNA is TGTGCCTGGAGGGTAACAGGGGACACTGAAGCTTTCTTT. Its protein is CAWRVTGDTEAFF.

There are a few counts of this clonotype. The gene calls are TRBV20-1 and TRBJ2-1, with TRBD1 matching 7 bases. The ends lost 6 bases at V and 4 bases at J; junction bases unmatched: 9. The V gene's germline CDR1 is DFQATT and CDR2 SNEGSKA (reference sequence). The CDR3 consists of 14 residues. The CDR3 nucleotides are TGCAGTGCGGGCCGGGGACAGTCTTACAATGAGCAGTTCTTC. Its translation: CSAGRGQSYNEQFF.

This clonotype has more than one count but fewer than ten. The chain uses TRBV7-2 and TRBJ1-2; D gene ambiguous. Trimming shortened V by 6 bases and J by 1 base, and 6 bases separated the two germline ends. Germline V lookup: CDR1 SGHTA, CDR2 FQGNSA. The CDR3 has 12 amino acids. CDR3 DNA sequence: TGTGCCAGCAGTGCCGTTAACTATGGCTACACCTTC. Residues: CASSAVNYGYTF. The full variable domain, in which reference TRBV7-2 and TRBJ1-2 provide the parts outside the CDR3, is GAGVSQSPSNKVTEKGKDVELRCDPISGHTALYWYRQSLGQGLEFLIYFQGNSAPDKSGLPSDRFSAERTGGSVSTLTIQRTQQEDSAVYLCASSAVNYGYTFGSGTRLTVV.

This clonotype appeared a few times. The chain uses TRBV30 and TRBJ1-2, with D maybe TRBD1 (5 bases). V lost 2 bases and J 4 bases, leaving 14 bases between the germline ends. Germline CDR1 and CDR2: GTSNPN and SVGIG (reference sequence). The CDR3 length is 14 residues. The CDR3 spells CAWSTPGGAYGYTF. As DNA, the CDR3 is TGTGCCTGGAGTACGCCGGGAGGGGCCTATGGCTACACCTTC.

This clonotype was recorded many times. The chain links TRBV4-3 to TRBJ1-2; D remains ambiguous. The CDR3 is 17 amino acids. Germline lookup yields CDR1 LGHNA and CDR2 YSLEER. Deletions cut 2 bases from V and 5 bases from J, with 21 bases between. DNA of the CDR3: TGCGCCAGCAGCCAATTTGCAATTGCCCGGCCGTTTTATGGCTACACCTTC. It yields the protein CASSQFAIARPFYGYTF.

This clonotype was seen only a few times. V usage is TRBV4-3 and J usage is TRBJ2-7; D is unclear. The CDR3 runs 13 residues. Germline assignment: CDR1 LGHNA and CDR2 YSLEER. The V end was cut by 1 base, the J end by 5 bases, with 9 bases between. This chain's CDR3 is CASSQARFHEQYF. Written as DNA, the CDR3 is TGCGCCAGCAGCCAAGCCAGGTTCCACGAGCAGTACTTC.

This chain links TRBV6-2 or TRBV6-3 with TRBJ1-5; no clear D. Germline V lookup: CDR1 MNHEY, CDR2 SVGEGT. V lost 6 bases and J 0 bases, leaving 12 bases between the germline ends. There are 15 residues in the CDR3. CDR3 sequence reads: CASRPVSDSNQPQHF. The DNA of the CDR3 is TGTGCCAGCAGACCTGTTTCGGATAGCAATCAGCCCCAGCATTTT.

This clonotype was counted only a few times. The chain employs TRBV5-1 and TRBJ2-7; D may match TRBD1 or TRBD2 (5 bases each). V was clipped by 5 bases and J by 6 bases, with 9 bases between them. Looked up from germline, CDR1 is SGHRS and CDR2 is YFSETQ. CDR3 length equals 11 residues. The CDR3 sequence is CASRAGSEQYF. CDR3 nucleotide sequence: TGCGCCAGCAGGGCAGGGAGCGAGCAGTACTTC.

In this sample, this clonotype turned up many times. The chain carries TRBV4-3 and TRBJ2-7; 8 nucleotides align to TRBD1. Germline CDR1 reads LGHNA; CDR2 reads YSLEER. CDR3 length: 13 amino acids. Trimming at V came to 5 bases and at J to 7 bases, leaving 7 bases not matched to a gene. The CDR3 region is CASSEWTGWEQYF. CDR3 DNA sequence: TGCGCCAGCAGCGAGTGGACAGGGTGGGAGCAGTACTTC.

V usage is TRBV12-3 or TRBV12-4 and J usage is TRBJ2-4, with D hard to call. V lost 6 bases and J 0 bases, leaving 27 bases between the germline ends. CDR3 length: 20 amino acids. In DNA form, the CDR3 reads TGTGCCAGCAGCCCCTTAGGGTCGGTGGTCCACCTTCTAGCCAAAAACATTCAGTACTTC. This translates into CASSPLGSVVHLLAKNIQYF.

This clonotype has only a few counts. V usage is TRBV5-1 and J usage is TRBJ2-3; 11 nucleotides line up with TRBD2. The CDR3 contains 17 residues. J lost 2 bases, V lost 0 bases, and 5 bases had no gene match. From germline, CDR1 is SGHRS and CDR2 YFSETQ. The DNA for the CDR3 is TGCGCCAGCAGCTTGGGTAGCGGGGGGGCTCCCACAGATACGCAGTATTTT. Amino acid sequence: CASSLGSGGAPTDTQYF.